The 18 T cell receptor beta chains below were found in one sample sequenced in a study of blood T cells in healthy people across ages (dated by TCRdb to the mid-2010s). To prepare the library, 5' RACE was applied. The reads were generated on an Illumina HiSeq 2500. A second PCR of about 6 to 11 cycles was performed with a sample-barcoded 5' primer and a J-beta primer mix. The raw public reads went through TCRdb reprocessing: fastp at Q25, MiXCR clone calling, in-frame beta chains kept. Each record represents a unique CDR3 protein, reported with the most common genes and DNA among its rows. The sample yields hundreds of thousands of distinct CDR3 sequences; 53% were counted once. Together, the top ten hold roughly 40% of the sample. Sequencing input: blood. The receptor source for this set is a man aged 80 or over in good health.

The chain has TRBV6-2 or TRBV6-3 and TRBJ1-2; D perhaps matches TRBD1 (5 bases). Germline V lookup: CDR1 MNHEY, CDR2 SVGEGT. The CDR3 extends over 15 amino acids. Trimming left V 6 bases short and J 6 bases short, with 20 bases between. The CDR3 DNA follows: TGTGCCAGCAGCCGCCTGTCAGGGTACACGGATGGCTACACCTTC. Translating it yields CASSRLSGYTDGYTF.

The chain employs TRBV27 and TRBJ1-4; D is unresolved. Germline V CDR1 and CDR2: MNHEY, SMNVEV (reference sequence). This CDR3 is built from 13 residues. Trimming removed 5 bases from V and 7 bases from J, with 11 bases in between. As DNA, the CDR3 is TGTGCCAGCAGTCTAATCCACGCTGAAAAACTGTTTTTT. Encoded protein: CASSLIHAEKLFF.

This clonotype was detected only a few times. The CDR3 loop reads CASVRAPYEQYF. CDR3 nucleotides: TGTGCCAGCGTCAGGGCCCCCTACGAGCAGTACTTC. This chain connects TRBV28 to TRBJ2-7; possible D gene TRBD1, 5 bases. This CDR3 is 12 amino acids long. V gave up 8 bases and J gave up 2 bases, with 10 bases separating them. Looked up from germline, CDR1 is MDHEN and CDR2 is SYDVKM.

The rearrangement joins TRBV6-2 or TRBV6-3 to TRBJ2-1, with TRBD2 matching over 7 bases. Trimming at V came to 8 bases and at J to 13 bases, leaving 17 bases not matched to a gene. Germline V CDR1 and CDR2: MNHEY, SVGEGT. This CDR3 spans 14 amino acids. The CDR3, as DNA: TGTGCCAGCCACCGGACGGGAGGAGGAGAGACCCAGTTCTTC. Amino acid sequence: CASHRTGGGETQFF.

J is TRBJ1-1 and V is TRBV7-9; no firm D call. V was cut by 6 bases and J by 8 bases, with 10 bases left in between. Germline V CDR1 and CDR2: SEHNR, FQNEAQ (reference sequence). The CDR3 runs 11 residues. Here the CDR3 reads CASREGPEAFF. Written as DNA, the CDR3 is TGTGCCAGCAGGGAGGGTCCGGAAGCTTTCTTT. Full variable domain (remainder filled in from reference TRBV7-9 and TRBJ1-1): DTGVSQNPRHKITKRGQNVTFRCDPISEHNRLYWYRQTLGQGPEFLTYFQNEAQLEKSRLLSDRFSAERPKGSFSTLEIQRTEQGDSAMYLCASREGPEAFFGQGTRLTVV.

The chain recombines TRBV9 with TRBJ2-4, with 7 positions matching TRBD2. Per germline, CDR1 SGDLS and CDR2 YYNGEE. This CDR3 is built from 14 residues. The trim removed 0 bases at V and 5 bases at J, leaving 2 bases unmatched. CDR3 DNA: TGTGCCAGCAGCGTAGGACTAGCTGAAAACATTCAGTACTTC. It is translated as CASSVGLAENIQYF.

This clonotype was picked up a small number of times. V gene TRBV4-2 combines with J gene TRBJ2-1, with 7 bases identical to TRBD2. Germline V gene data show CDR1 as LGHNA and CDR2 as YNFKEQ. The CDR3 contains 16 residues. V was clipped by 0 bases and J by 4 bases; unmatched bases: 6. The CDR3 here is CASSQDLPSGYNEQFF. CDR3 bases: TGTGCCAGCAGCCAAGATCTCCCTAGCGGATACAATGAGCAGTTCTTC.

The CDR3 nucleotides are TGTGCCACCAGTGACTCCGGGACAGGGTATCACAGATACGCGTATTTT. It translates to CATSDSGTGYHRYAYF. The V and J genes are TRBV24-1 and TRBJ2-3, with 9 bases aligning to TRBD1. The CDR3 is made up of 16 amino acids. V shed 4 bases, J shed 14 bases, and the junction held 18 bases outside the gene matches. CDR1 KGHDR and CDR2 SFDVKD come from the germline V gene.

The chain employs TRBV10-3 and TRBJ2-5, with 9 positions matching TRBD1. Germline V gives CDR1 ENHRY, CDR2 SYGVKD. Unmatched junction bases numbered 6, after V lost 0 bases and J lost 4 bases. This CDR3 has 16 residues. The CDR3 reads CAISESATGGLETQYF. The CDR3 DNA reads TGTGCCATCAGTGAGTCGGCGACAGGGGGTCTAGAGACCCAGTACTTC.

This clonotype was counted only a few times. This CDR3 reads CASSLRGRAGLYEQYF. The CDR3 region has the DNA TGTGCCAGCAGCTTAAGGGGTAGAGCGGGATTATACGAGCAGTACTTC. The V and J genes are TRBV7-9 and TRBJ2-7; 7 bases are a match to TRBD2. V was clipped by 2 bases and J by 4 bases; unmatched bases: 11. This CDR3 is built from 16 residues. Germline values: CDR1 SEHNR, CDR2 FQNEAQ (reference sequence).

The V and J genes are TRBV28 and TRBJ2-3, with 13 bases matching TRBD2. Unmatched junction bases numbered 17, after V lost 6 bases and J lost 14 bases. Germline CDR1 MDHEN, CDR2 SYDVKM. The CDR3 extends over 16 amino acids. The CDR3 bases are TGTGCCAGCAGCGCCGGACTAGCGGGAGCAAACAGATACGCGTATTTT. Protein product: CASSAGLAGANRYAYF.

The chain couples TRBV5-6 to TRBJ2-1; 13 positions agree with TRBD2. Germline loops: CDR1 SGHDT, CDR2 YYEEEE. V dropped 4 bases and J dropped 4; count of bases not matched to a gene: 5. This CDR3 region has 16 residues. CDR3: CASSETTSGRYNEQFF. The DNA of the CDR3 is TGTGCCAGCAGCGAAACGACTAGCGGGAGGTACAATGAGCAGTTCTTC.

This chain links TRBV27 with TRBJ2-3; 10 bases map to TRBD2. Germline V gene lookup returns CDR1 MNHEY and CDR2 SMNVEV (reference sequence). The ends lost 1 base at V and 4 bases at J; junction bases unmatched: 2. The CDR3 totals 15 residues. The CDR3 DNA reads as TGTGCCAGCAGTTTATTACTAGCGGGGTCAGATACGCAGTATTTT. The encoded protein is CASSLLLAGSDTQYF.

This clonotype was observed a few times. The CDR3 region is CASSSAGTKYNEQFF. The CDR3 nucleotides read TGTGCCAGCAGCTCTGCCGGGACTAAGTACAATGAGCAGTTCTTC. V usage is TRBV7-2 and J usage is TRBJ2-1; 7 nucleotides match TRBD2. The CDR3 has 15 amino acids. Trimming cost V 4 bases and J 4 bases; bases outside gene matches: 7. The germline V gene has CDR1 SGHTA and CDR2 FQGNSA.

The rearrangement uses TRBV7-9 and TRBJ2-5; tentative D call: TRBD1 (7 bases). Deletions cut 5 bases from V and 5 bases from J, with 15 bases between. Germline V gives CDR1 SEHNR, CDR2 FQNEAQ (reference sequence). This CDR3 spans 14 amino acids. CDR3 nucleotides: TGTGCCAGCAGCCGTCAGGGGGGCGGGGAGACCCAGTACTTC. This codes for CASSRQGGGETQYF.

This clonotype was picked up a small number of times. Here the CDR3 DNA reads TGTGCCAGCAGCCTATCCGGGCAGGGGGGCACTGAAGCTTTCTTT. Its translation is CASSLSGQGGTEAFF. The chain links TRBV6-6 to TRBJ1-1, with 7 bases aligning to TRBD1. CDR3 length: 15 residues. The ends lost 6 bases at V and 4 bases at J; junction bases unmatched: 11. CDR1 is MNHNY and CDR2 is SVGAGI in the germline V gene (reference sequence).

This clonotype was counted a single time. This chain uses TRBV7-9 with TRBJ1-2; unclear D gene. The CDR3 length is 14 residues. Germline V lookup: CDR1 SEHNR, CDR2 FQNEAQ (reference sequence). V was cut by 1 base and J by 7 bases, with 13 bases left in between. The CDR3 spells CASSLVSPSGGYTF. In DNA form, the CDR3 reads TGTGCCAGCAGCTTAGTAAGCCCCAGCGGTGGCTACACCTTC.

This clonotype was counted only a few times. The chain's CDR3 is CASKRGSNTGELFF. In nucleotides, the CDR3 is TGTGCCAGCAAGCGAGGGTCTAACACCGGGGAGCTGTTTTTT. This chain uses TRBV6-5 with TRBJ2-2, with a possible D match to TRBD2 (5 bases). The V gene's germline CDR1 is MNHEY and CDR2 SVGAGI. The CDR3 length is 14 residues. The V end lost 7 bases, the J end lost 2 bases, and 11 bases lay between the germline ends.